The entry that follows covers one T cell receptor (beta chain) sequence. Its antigen is undetermined. The data belong to a study of beta chain features in type 1 diabetes. Overall study results and limits: Patients with Type 1 diabetes showed moderately but significantly shorter TCRB CDR3s in all four CD4+ subsets. Although PCR might favor shorter templates, it would do so equally in patients and controls.

The entirety of the isolated RNA underwent reverse transcription, so expressed TCRB transcripts were sequenced. Sequencing used immunoSEQ multiplex PCR; TCRdb keeps in-frame clones, though not all of them. The sample includes around 250,000 clones, around 21% of them seen just once. Material for sequencing was naive CD4+ T cells from blood. This TCR was recovered from a woman aged 40 to 55 with type 1 diabetes.

The CDR3 sequence is CSATELAGGLSYEQYF. CDR3 DNA: TGCAGCGCGACTGAACTAGCGGGGGGCCTTTCCTACGAGCAGTACTTC. The genes are TRBV29-1 and TRBJ2-7; 12 bases fit TRBD2. This CDR3 has 16 residues. V gave up 7 bases and J gave up 1 base; unmatched junction bases: 11. From germline, CDR1 is SQVTM and CDR2 ANQGSEA.